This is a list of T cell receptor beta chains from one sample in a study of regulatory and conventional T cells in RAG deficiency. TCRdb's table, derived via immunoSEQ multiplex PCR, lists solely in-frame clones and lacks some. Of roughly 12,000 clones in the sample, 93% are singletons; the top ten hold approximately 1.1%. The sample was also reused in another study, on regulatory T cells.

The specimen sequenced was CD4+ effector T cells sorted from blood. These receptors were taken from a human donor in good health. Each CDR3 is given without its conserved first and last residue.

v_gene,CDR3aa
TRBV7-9,ASSKGQGGSTDTQY
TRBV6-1,ASTTQGVGNQPQH
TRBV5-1,ASSLDPGADTEAF
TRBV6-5,ASSYSSGTGGHEQY
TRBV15,ATSRDRRGSFYNEQF
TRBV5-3,ARNSQGVTYGYT
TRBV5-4,ASSLQGASTDTQY
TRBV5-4,ASSAGTSDSQETQY
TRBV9,ASSVDPDPSGEQY
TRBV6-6,ASRQDTEAF
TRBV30,AWRDRREWTYEQY